This T cell receptor (beta chain) stems from a study of cytomegalovirus exposure and HLA in healthy donors. Assay used: immunoSEQ multiplex PCR; TCRdb lists only in-frame clones, some missing. The top ten hold approximately 2% of the sample, which has approximately 110,000 clones, 85% to 90% seen once. This receptor was obtained from a woman aged 18-29 years in good health and CMV-seronegative. Sample: PBMCs.

The CDR3 loop is CASSGGLNYGYTF. CDR3 sequence (DNA): TGTGCCAGCAGCGGCGGACTCAACTATGGCTACACCTTC. This chain uses TRBV9 with TRBJ1-2; no clear D gene. Germline lookup yields CDR1 SGDLS and CDR2 YYNGEE. The CDR3 sequence is 13 residues long. V was shortened by 3 bases and J by 2 bases, with 8 bases between the two germline ends.